This T cell receptor (beta chain) emerged from a study of response to subunit inactivated influenza vaccine. TCRdb passed the RT-PCR reads through MiXCR, listing each CDR3 protein once. Of some 500,000 distinct CDR3 sequences in the sample, approximately 12% were seen once. V was trimmed by 5 bases and J by 6 bases, leaving 14 bases between them. The CDR3 sequence is 13 residues long. This clonotype was picked up many times. The chain combines TRBV12-3 or TRBV12-4 with TRBJ2-7; D may be TRBD1 (6 bases). The sequence was obtained from a man aged 50-59 years who received an inactivated influenza vaccine. The specimen was PBMCs from blood, collected more than 35 days after vaccination. CDR3 residues: CASSPGDTLEQYF. The DNA for the CDR3 is TGTGCCAGCAGTCCAGGGGACACGCTCGAGCAGTACTTC.